This T cell receptor (beta chain) was captured by sequencing in a study of blood T cell repertoires in COVID-19. Turning to the study itself: From the United States, Italy and Spain came samples of acute and convalescent COVID-19. Sample material is recorded as cDNA or gDNA derived from T cells, B-cell-depleted T cells, or PBMCs.

In the authors' workflow: By means of reference gene primer amplification, nucleated cell counts were estimated. Measured with immunoSEQ multiplex PCR; TCRdb has only the in-frame clones, and not every one. D and trimming were read from the DNA, whereas the V and J calls and clone size are those reported in that table. The sample lists around 45,000 clones, over 70% occurring once. The receptor was isolated from a woman in her fifties or sixties with acute or convalescent COVID-19. Sequencing used peripheral blood.

The CDR3 region is CASSFFSLTVLEAFF. The CDR3 bases are TGTGCCAGCAGCTTTTTTTCGCTGACAGTTTTAGAAGCTTTCTTT. The chain links TRBV11-2 to TRBJ1-1; perhaps TRBD1 as D (5 bases). The V and J ends lost 3 bases and 8 bases respectively, with 19 bases between them. This CDR3 region has 15 residues. Germline V lookup: CDR1 SGHAT, CDR2 FQNNGV.